This entry lists 15 T cell receptor beta chains sequenced from one sample in a study of blood T cell repertoires in COVID-19. This table comes from immunoSEQ multiplex PCR, and its TCRdb copy is limited to in-frame clones, with some not included. Of about 80,000 clones detected, about nine tenths appear once; the ten largest clones hold under 2.5%. The specimen sequenced was peripheral blood. All receptors come from a woman aged 50 to 60 in a cohort sampled during active COVID-19.

This chain links TRBV2 with TRBJ2-5, with D possibly being TRBD2 (6 bases). The germline V gene has CDR1 SNHLY and CDR2 FYNNEI. The V end was cut by 4 bases, the J end by 14 bases, with 14 bases between. The CDR3 contains 11 residues. CDR3 sequence: CASSAGGAGYF. The CDR3 nucleotides are TGTGCCAGCAGTGCTGGCGGGGCAGGTTACTTC.

The rearrangement joins TRBV5-4 to TRBJ2-3; D is undetermined. The ends were cut back, 4 bases at V and 7 bases at J, with 13 bases in the middle. The length of the CDR3 is 13 residues. Germline-derived CDR1 and CDR2 are SGHNT and YYREEE (reference sequence). CDR3 amino acids: CASSPPSRNTQYF. CDR3 DNA sequence: TGTGCCAGCAGCCCCCCTAGTCGCAATACGCAGTATTTT.

This clone was seen only a few times. The J gene is TRBJ1-2, the V gene TRBV6-2 or TRBV6-3; 7 bases agree with TRBD1. The CDR3 has 13 amino acids. The germline gives CDR1 MNHEY, CDR2 SVGEGT. The V gene end was trimmed by 5 bases and the J gene end by 3 bases; junction bases not matched to a gene: 3. CDR3 residues: CASSNTGDYGYTF. In DNA form, the CDR3 reads TGTGCCAGCAGTAACACAGGGGACTATGGCTACACCTTC.

The chain joins TRBV5-1 to TRBJ2-3; D remains unclear. This CDR3 has 14 residues. Germline V CDR1 and CDR2: SGHRS, YFSETQ. V shed 4 bases and J shed 0 bases, with 9 bases lying between them. The CDR3 is CASSPTPSTDTQYF. The CDR3 DNA follows: TGCGCCAGCAGCCCGACACCCAGCACAGATACGCAGTATTTT.

A few counts support this clone. The chain couples TRBV2 to TRBJ1-6, with 10 bases aligning to TRBD1. Per the germline V gene, CDR1 is SNHLY and CDR2 is FYNNEI. J was trimmed by 9 bases and V by 6 bases; bases with no gene match: 8. The CDR3 totals 15 residues. CDR3 amino acids: CASRDFRDRGSPLHF. Written as DNA, the CDR3 is TGTGCCAGCAGGGATTTCCGGGACAGGGGTTCACCCCTCCACTTT.

CDR3 in amino acids: CASSQRTPYQPQHF. CDR3 coding DNA: TGCGCCAGCAGCCAACGGACACCCTATCAGCCCCAGCATTTT. The genes are TRBV4-1 and TRBJ1-5, with D tentatively TRBD1 (5 bases). The germline CDR1 and CDR2 sequences are MGHRA and YSYEKL. The CDR3 loop spans 14 amino acids. The V gene lost 2 bases and the J gene lost 5 bases, with 10 bases spanning the gap.

The V call is TRBV10-3, the J call TRBJ1-2; TRBD1 is a possible D gene (6 bases). The CDR3 sequence is 15 residues long. Germline lookup yields CDR1 ENHRY and CDR2 SYGVKD. The V gene lost 0 bases and the J gene lost 1 base, with 9 bases spanning the gap. The CDR3 is CAISESDRINYGYTF. The CDR3 region has the DNA TGTGCCATCAGTGAGTCCGACAGGATTAACTATGGCTACACCTTC.

The CDR3 DNA reads TGTGCCAGCAGCCAATCGGCTAGAGATGGCTACACCTTC. It yields the protein CASSQSARDGYTF. This rearrangement joins TRBV16 to TRBJ1-2; D gene ambiguous. V dropped 0 bases and J dropped 6 bases, with 8 bases sitting between them. The CDR3 runs to 13 residues. Per the germline V gene, CDR1 is KGHSY and CDR2 is FQNENV.

V is TRBV27 and J is TRBJ1-2; 7 bases agree with TRBD1. Germline V gene sequence: CDR1 MNHEY, CDR2 SMNVEV (reference sequence). The CDR3 totals 17 residues. Trimming cost V 5 bases and J 2 bases; bases outside gene matches: 14. CDR3: CASSTGRGQPLNYGYTF. The DNA of the CDR3 is TGTGCCAGCAGTACCGGACGGGGACAGCCGCTGAACTATGGCTACACCTTC.

This rearrangement joins TRBV19 to TRBJ2-5; D might be TRBD2 (6 bases). Trimming pared 4 bases from V and 5 bases from J, leaving 17 bases between. The CDR3 consists of 15 residues. Germline V CDR1 and CDR2: LNHDA, SQIVND (reference sequence). The CDR3 DNA reads as TGTGCCAGTAGTACAGGGACTCTCCGTGGGGAGACCCAGTACTTC. This encodes CASSTGTLRGETQYF.

The V gene is TRBV3-1 (or the pseudogene TRBV3-2), the J gene TRBJ2-6, with TRBD1 as a possible D gene (5 bases). V was clipped by 4 bases and J by 0 bases, with 13 bases between them. Looked up from germline, CDR1 is LGHDT and CDR2 is YNNKEL (reference sequence). There are 17 residues in the CDR3. CDR3 region: CASSRAGFSSGANVLTF. The CDR3 bases are TGTGCCAGCAGCCGAGCAGGGTTCAGCTCTGGGGCCAACGTCCTGACTTTC.

V and J are TRBV19 and TRBJ2-3, with D perhaps TRBD2 (5 bases). Germline V gene lookup returns CDR1 LNHDA and CDR2 SQIVND (reference sequence). The germline V and J ends were trimmed by 1 base and 4 bases, with 15 bases remaining between them. The CDR3 is 16 amino acids. CDR3 in amino acids: CASSIVRGNLADTQYF. The DNA of the CDR3 is TGTGCCAGTAGTATAGTCCGGGGAAATTTGGCAGATACGCAGTATTTT.

The rearrangement links TRBV28 to TRBJ1-5, with D unclear. Looked up from germline, CDR1 is MDHEN and CDR2 is SYDVKM. The germline V and J ends were trimmed by 5 bases and 1 base, with 15 bases remaining between them. The CDR3 loop spans 16 amino acids. The CDR3 DNA reads as TGTGCCAGCAGTCCCCGCAGTGGGAGGAGCAATCAGCCCCAGCATTTT. As protein: CASSPRSGRSNQPQHF.

This chain connects TRBV3-1 (or the pseudogene TRBV3-2) to TRBJ2-3; possible D gene TRBD1, 6 bases. Trimming removed 2 bases from V and 6 bases from J, with 9 bases in between. This CDR3 has 13 amino acids. Germline V gives CDR1 LGHDT, CDR2 YNNKEL (reference sequence). In DNA, the CDR3 is TGTGCCAGCAGCCAACTCCAGGGGGATACGCAGTATTTT. Its translation is CASSQLQGDTQYF.

The genes are TRBV3-1 (or the pseudogene TRBV3-2) and TRBJ2-5; D ambiguous. The V gene's germline CDR1 is LGHDT and CDR2 YNNKEL (reference sequence). This CDR3 region has 14 residues. V was pared by 4 bases and J by 2 bases, with 11 bases between. CDR3 region: CASSPYSAQETQYF. The CDR3 DNA follows: TGTGCCAGCAGCCCCTATAGTGCTCAAGAGACCCAGTACTTC.